A selection of T cell receptor beta chains follows, all from one sample in a study of cytomegalovirus exposure and HLA in healthy donors. Generated by immunoSEQ multiplex PCR, the TCRdb table keeps only in-frame clones and is missing some. Of roughly 200,000 clones detected, around 80% appear once; the ten largest clones hold roughly 0.71%. Sequences were obtained from PBMCs. Source of these receptors: a boy younger than 10 in good health and CMV-seronegative. The CDR3 runs from the conserved cysteine through the conserved F or W. A D gene is named only where the DNA matches it firmly. Clone size is not always given. Where it is, it says once, few, many or a class for expanded clones.

D | J | size | V | CDR3 | DNA
- | TRBJ2-7 | - | TRBV5-1 | CASSFLTDSSYEQYF | TGCGCCAGCAGCTTCCTGACAGATAGCTCCTACGAGCAGTACTTC
- | TRBJ2-3 | - | TRBV6-5 | CASSYSLRAATDTQYF | TGTGCCAGCAGTTACTCGCTCAGGGCAGCCACAGATACGCAGTATTTT
- | TRBJ2-1 | - | TRBV4-2 | CASSVTGSSYNEQFF | TGTGCCAGCAGCGTTACAGGGAGCTCCTACAATGAGCAGTTCTTC
- | TRBJ1-1 | - | TRBV19 | CASSMGGSTEAFF | TGTGCCAGTAGTATGGGGGGATCCACTGAAGCTTTCTTT
TRBD1 | TRBJ1-1 | - | TRBV11-2 | CASSPTRDRGLLEAFF | TGTGCCAGCAGCCCGACCCGGGACAGGGGACTTTTGGAAGCTTTCTTT
- | TRBJ1-2 | - | TRBV20-1 | CSARQGLSYTF | TGCAGTGCTAGACAGGGTTTGAGCTACACCTTC
- | TRBJ1-1 | - | TRBV21-1 | CASSKVRTDMDEAFF | TGTGCCAGCAGCAAAGTCCGTACAGATATGGATGAAGCTTTCTTT
TRBD1 | TRBJ1-1 | - | TRBV7-9 | CSSSSAFLTGAGVTEAFF | TGTTCCAGCAGCTCCGCATTCTTGACAGGGGCGGGAGTCACTGAAGCTTTCTTT
TRBD2 | TRBJ2-7 | - | TRBV27 | CASSLGTSGRNEQYF | TGTGCCAGCAGTCTCGGGACTAGCGGGCGGAACGAGCAGTACTTC
- | TRBJ2-3 | - | TRBV10-3 | CAVGNRDADTQYF | TGTGCCGTAGGGAACAGGGATGCAGATACGCAGTATTTT
TRBD2 | TRBJ2-1 | - | TRBV27 | CASSLILAEHNEQFF | TGTGCCAGCAGTTTAATACTAGCGGAGCACAATGAGCAGTTCTTC
TRBD2 | TRBJ2-3 | - | TRBV2 | CASTPTLAGGDGRTDTQYF | TGTGCCAGCACCCCAACACTAGCGGGGGGAGATGGGCGCACAGATACGCAGTATTTT
- | TRBJ2-7 | - | TRBV1 | CTSSQVQLAGVYEQYF | TGCACCAGCAGCCAAGTACAACTAGCGGGAGTCTACGAGCAGTACTTC
TRBD2 | TRBJ2-6 | few | TRBV30 | CAWSVASGSFYGANVLTF | TGTGCCTGGAGTGTCGCTAGCGGGAGTTTCTATGGGGCCAACGTCCTGACTTTC
- | TRBJ1-1 | - | TRBV6-1 | CASSVSFFSEAFF | TGTGCCAGCAGTGTCAGTTTTTTCTCTGAAGCTTTCTTT
TRBD1 | TRBJ2-7 | - | TRBV4-1 | CASSQSGTGVDEQYF | TGCGCCAGCAGCCAATCCGGGACAGGGGTTGACGAGCAGTACTTC
- | TRBJ2-1 | - | TRBV27 | CASSSRLLDEQFF | TGTGCCAGCAGTTCCCGACTACTAGATGAGCAGTTCTTC
TRBD2 | TRBJ2-5 | - | TRBV18 | CASSPPSGGVDETQYF | TGTGCCAGCTCACCCCCTAGCGGGGGGGTGGATGAGACCCAGTACTTC
- | TRBJ2-2 | - | TRBV29-1 | CSIIGETGELFF | TGCAGCATCATCGGGGAAACCGGGGAGCTGTTTTTT
- | TRBJ2-2 | - | TRBV27 | CASANPTGELFF | TGTGCCAGCGCTAACCCGACCGGGGAGCTGTTTTTT
- | TRBJ2-1 | - | TRBV6-5 | CASSSWQKTYNEQFF | TGTGCCAGCAGTTCATGGCAGAAGACCTACAATGAGCAGTTCTTC
- | TRBJ1-6 | - | TRBV6-1 | CASSEGSLPLHF | TGTGCCAGCAGTGAAGGGAGTTTACCCCTCCACTTT
TRBD1 | TRBJ1-1 | few | TRBV5-6 | CASSWDRGNTEAFF | TGTGCCAGCAGCTGGGACAGGGGGAACACTGAAGCTTTCTTT
TRBD1 | TRBJ1-5 | few | TRBV6-1 | CASSDGPLRQGSNQPQHF | TGTGCCAGCAGTGACGGGCCCCTTCGACAGGGTAGCAATCAGCCCCAGCATTTT
- | TRBJ2-1 | once | TRBV6-1 | CASSEGGGMGNNEQFF | TGTGCCAGCAGTGAAGGGGGCGGGATGGGCAACAATGAGCAGTTCTTC
- | TRBJ1-3 | - | TRBV4-2 | CASSPEGSGNTIYF | TGTGCCAGCAGCCCGGAGGGCTCTGGAAACACCATATATTTT
- | TRBJ2-1 | - | TRBV11-1 | CASRSTSTGSHEQFF | TGTGCCAGCAGGTCCACCTCAACAGGGTCCCATGAGCAGTTCTTC
- | TRBJ1-6 | - | TRBV13 | CASSSGGSGISPLHF | TGTGCCAGCAGCTCGGGGGGATCAGGGATTTCACCCCTCCACTTT
- | TRBJ2-1 | - | TRBV6-6 | CASSPDMGPGVNEQFF | TGTGCCAGCAGCCCCGATATGGGGCCAGGGGTCAATGAGCAGTTCTTC
- | TRBJ1-2 | - | TRBV2 | CASSLTPNYGYTF | TGTGCCAGCAGTCTGACACCTAACTATGGCTACACCTTC
- | TRBJ2-3 | - | TRBV27 | CASSETGADTQYF | TGTGCCAGCAGCGAAACGGGGGCAGATACGCAGTATTTT
- | TRBJ1-3 | - | TRBV30 | CAWSSPEGRNTIYF | TGTGCCTGGAGTTCCCCCGAGGGAAGAAACACCATATATTTT
- | TRBJ2-3 | - | TRBV5-1 | CASSLGGTDTQYF | TGCGCCAGCAGCTTGGGAGGGACAGATACGCAGTATTTT
TRBD2 | TRBJ2-1 | - | TRBV11-1 | CASSLVLAGYNEQFF | TGTGCCAGCAGCTTAGTACTAGCGGGGTACAATGAGCAGTTCTTC
- | TRBJ1-1 | few | TRBV10-1 | CASRDSKNTEAFF | TGCGCCAGCAGGGACAGCAAGAACACTGAAGCTTTCTTT
- | TRBJ2-3 | - | TRBV21-1 | CATPKGQGPWGFTDTQYF | TGTGCCACACCCAAGGGACAGGGGCCGTGGGGGTTCACAGATACGCAGTATTTT
- | TRBJ2-7 | - | TRBV15 | CATRAGGNSYEQYF | TGTGCCACCAGAGCCGGCGGTAACTCCTACGAGCAGTACTTC
- | TRBJ1-1 | - | TRBV6-4 | CASSGEGGTEAFF | TGTGCCAGCAGTGGGGAGGGAGGCACTGAAGCTTTCTTT
- | TRBJ2-7 | - | TRBV7-2 | CASSLSRLAYEQYF | TGTGCCAGCAGCCTATCCCGACTAGCCTACGAGCAGTACTTC
TRBD1 | TRBJ2-3 | - | TRBV9 | CASSLRQGEDTDTQYF | TGTGCCAGCAGCCTTCGACAGGGGGAGGACACAGATACGCAGTATTTT
- | TRBJ2-6 | - | TRBV11-2 | CASSSVYSGANVLTF | TGTGCCAGCAGCTCCGTATATTCTGGGGCCAACGTCCTGACTTTC
TRBD2 | TRBJ2-5 | - | TRBV9 | CASSPRLAGLQETQYF | TGTGCCAGCAGCCCGAGACTAGCGGGGCTTCAAGAGACCCAGTACTTC
- | TRBJ2-1 | - | TRBV7-9 | CASSLDGSYNEQFF | TGTGCCAGCAGCTTGGACGGGAGTTACAATGAGCAGTTCTTC
- | TRBJ1-1 | - | TRBV6-1 | CASSATQAITGVEAFF | TGTGCCAGCAGTGCTACCCAAGCAATAACCGGGGTAGAAGCTTTCTTT
- | TRBJ1-1 | - | TRBV5-1 | CASSFAGMNTEAFF | TGCGCCAGCAGCTTCGCAGGGATGAACACTGAAGCTTTCTTT
- | TRBJ2-5 | - | TRBV29-1 | CSVEEQIQETQYF | TGCAGCGTGGAGGAGCAGATTCAAGAGACCCAGTACTTC
- | TRBJ1-1 | - | TRBV21-1 | CASSKLLCPNTEAFF | TGTGCCAGCAGCAAATTGCTATGTCCGAACACTGAAGCTTTCTTT
TRBD1 | TRBJ2-7 | - | TRBV4-1 | CASSPLPGTENSYEQYF | TGCGCCAGCAGCCCCTTACCCGGGACAGAGAACTCCTACGAGCAGTACTTC
TRBD1 | TRBJ1-2 | - | TRBV15 | CATSRGGGQDYGYTF | TGTGCCACCAGCAGGGGCGGGGGACAGGACTATGGCTACACCTTC
TRBD1 | TRBJ1-2 | few | TRBV4-1 | CASSQPPAGGRYTF | TGCGCCAGCAGCCAGCCCCCGGCAGGGGGACGCTACACCTTC
TRBD1 | TRBJ1-1 | - | TRBV9 | CASSGGQGSNTEAFF | TGTGCCAGCAGCGGAGGACAGGGATCGAACACTGAAGCTTTCTTT
TRBD1 | TRBJ1-2 | - | TRBV6-6 | CASKREGGDYGYTF | TGTGCCAGCAAACGCGAAGGGGGCGACTATGGCTACACCTTC
- | TRBJ2-7 | - | TRBV27 | CASITGIRTYEQYF | TGTGCCAGCATTACAGGGATTCGTACCTACGAGCAGTACTTC
TRBD1 | TRBJ2-2 | once | TRBV7-2 | CASSPVRDSNTGELFF | TGTGCCAGCAGCCCCGTACGGGACAGCAACACCGGGGAGCTGTTTTTT
TRBD1 | TRBJ2-7 | - | TRBV28 | CASRTGQYYEQYF | TGTGCCAGCAGGACGGGACAGTACTACGAGCAGTACTTC
- | TRBJ1-5 | - | TRBV19 | CASSGVEGQPQHF | TGTGCCAGTAGCGGGGTGGAAGGTCAGCCCCAGCATTTT
- | TRBJ1-1 | - | TRBV9 | CASSVATGINTEAFF | TGTGCCAGCAGCGTAGCTACGGGGATTAACACTGAAGCTTTCTTT
TRBD1 | TRBJ2-1 | - | TRBV27 | CASSLTGVGANNEQFF | TGTGCCAGCAGCCTAACAGGGGTGGGGGCGAATAATGAGCAGTTCTTC
TRBD1 | TRBJ2-1 | - | TRBV5-6 | CASSSGTGTYNEQFF | TGTGCCAGCAGTTCCGGGACAGGAACCTACAATGAGCAGTTCTTC